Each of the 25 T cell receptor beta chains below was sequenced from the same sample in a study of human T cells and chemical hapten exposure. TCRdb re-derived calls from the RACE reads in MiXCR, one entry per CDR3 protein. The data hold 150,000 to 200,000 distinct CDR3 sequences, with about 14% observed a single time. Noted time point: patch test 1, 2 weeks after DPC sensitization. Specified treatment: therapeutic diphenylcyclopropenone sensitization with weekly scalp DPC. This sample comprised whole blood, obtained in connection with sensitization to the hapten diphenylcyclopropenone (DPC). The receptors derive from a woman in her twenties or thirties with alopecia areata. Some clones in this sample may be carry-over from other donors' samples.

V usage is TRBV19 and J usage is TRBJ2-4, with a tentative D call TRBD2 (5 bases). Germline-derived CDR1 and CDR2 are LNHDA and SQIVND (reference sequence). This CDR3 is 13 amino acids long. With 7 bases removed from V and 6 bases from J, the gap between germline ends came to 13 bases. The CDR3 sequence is CASKSRRGNIQYF. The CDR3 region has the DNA TGTGCCAGTAAGTCCCGACGGGGAAACATTCAGTACTTC.

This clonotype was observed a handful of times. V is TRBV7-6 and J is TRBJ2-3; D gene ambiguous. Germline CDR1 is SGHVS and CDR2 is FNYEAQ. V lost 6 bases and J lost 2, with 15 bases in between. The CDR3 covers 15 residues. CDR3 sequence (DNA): TGTGCCAGCAGTCCGAGGAATACTTACACAGATACGCAGTATTTT. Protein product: CASSPRNTYTDTQYF. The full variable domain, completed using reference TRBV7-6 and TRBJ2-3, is GAGVSQSPRYKVTKRGQDVALRCDPISGHVSLYWYRQALGQGPEFLTYFNYEAQQDKSGLPNDRFSAERPEGSISTLTIQRTEQRDSAMYRCASSPRNTYTDTQYFGPGTRLTVL.

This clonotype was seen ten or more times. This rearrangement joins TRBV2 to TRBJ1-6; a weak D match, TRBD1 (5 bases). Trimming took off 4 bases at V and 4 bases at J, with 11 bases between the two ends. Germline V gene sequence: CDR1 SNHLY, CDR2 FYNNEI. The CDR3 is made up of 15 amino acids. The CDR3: CASSVGRGYNSPLHF. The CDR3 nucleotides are TGTGCCAGCAGTGTTGGGAGGGGATATAATTCACCCCTCCACTTT.

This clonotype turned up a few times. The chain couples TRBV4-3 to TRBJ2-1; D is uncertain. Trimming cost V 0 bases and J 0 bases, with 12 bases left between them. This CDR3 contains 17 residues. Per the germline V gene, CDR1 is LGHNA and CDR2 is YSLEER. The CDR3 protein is CASSQDRPSSSYNEQFF. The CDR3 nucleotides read TGCGCCAGCAGCCAAGATCGCCCGTCAAGCTCCTACAATGAGCAGTTCTTC.

CDR3: CATASGGPPDTQYF. The CDR3 DNA sequence: TGTGCCACCGCTAGCGGGGGGCCACCAGATACGCAGTATTTT. The chain is built from TRBV28 and TRBJ2-3, with 11 bases matching TRBD2. After removal of 10 bases from V and 4 bases from J, the junction contained 7 bases not matched to a gene. The CDR3 spans 14 residues. Germline V gene data show CDR1 as MDHEN and CDR2 as SYDVKM. Full variable domain (remainder filled in from reference TRBV28 and TRBJ2-3): DVKVTQSSRYLVKRTGEKVFLECVQDMDHENMFWYRQDPGLGLRLIYFSYDVKMKEKGDIPEGYSVSREKKERFSLILESASTNQTSMYLCATASGGPPDTQYFGPGTRLTVL.

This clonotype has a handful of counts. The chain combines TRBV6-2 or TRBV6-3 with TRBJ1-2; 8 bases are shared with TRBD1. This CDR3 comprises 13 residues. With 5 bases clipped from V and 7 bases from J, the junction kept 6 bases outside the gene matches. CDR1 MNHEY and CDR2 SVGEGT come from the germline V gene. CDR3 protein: CASSTGQGSGYTF. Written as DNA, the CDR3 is TGTGCCAGCAGTACCGGACAGGGTTCTGGCTACACCTTC.

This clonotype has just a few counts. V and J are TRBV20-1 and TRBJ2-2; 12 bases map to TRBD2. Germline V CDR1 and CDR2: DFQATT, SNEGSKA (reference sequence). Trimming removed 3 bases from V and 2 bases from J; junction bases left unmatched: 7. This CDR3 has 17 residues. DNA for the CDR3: TGCAGTGCTAGGGCTAGCGGGAGGGCTCCTAACACCGGGGAGCTGTTTTTT. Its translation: CSARASGRAPNTGELFF.

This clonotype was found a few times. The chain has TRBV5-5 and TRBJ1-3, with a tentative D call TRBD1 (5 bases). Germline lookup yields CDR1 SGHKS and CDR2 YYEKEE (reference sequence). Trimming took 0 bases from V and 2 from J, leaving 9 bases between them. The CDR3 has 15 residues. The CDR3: CASSLVDIPGNTIYF. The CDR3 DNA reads TGTGCCAGCAGCTTGGTGGACATACCTGGAAACACCATATATTTT.

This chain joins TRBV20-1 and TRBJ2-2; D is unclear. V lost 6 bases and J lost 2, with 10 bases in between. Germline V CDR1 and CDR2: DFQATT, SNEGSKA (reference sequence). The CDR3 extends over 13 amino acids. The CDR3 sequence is CSANEDNTGELFF. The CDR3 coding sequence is TGCAGTGCGAACGAGGATAACACCGGGGAGCTGTTTTTT.

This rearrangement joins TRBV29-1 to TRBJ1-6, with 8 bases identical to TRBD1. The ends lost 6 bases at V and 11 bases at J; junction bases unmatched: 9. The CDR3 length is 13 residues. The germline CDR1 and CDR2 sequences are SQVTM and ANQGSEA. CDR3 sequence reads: CSVRTGSDTPLHF. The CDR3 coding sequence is TGCAGCGTGAGGACAGGGAGTGATACACCCCTCCACTTT.

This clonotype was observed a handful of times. The CDR3 protein is CASSQVAGRAADLYGYTF. Written as DNA, the CDR3 is TGTGCCAGCAGCCAAGTTGCCGGGAGGGCCGCCGATCTCTATGGCTACACCTTC. The rearrangement uses TRBV14 and TRBJ1-2; D call uncertain. Trimming took off 1 base at V and 4 bases at J, with 22 bases between the two ends. The germline gives CDR1 SGHDN, CDR2 FVKESK. The CDR3 runs 18 residues.

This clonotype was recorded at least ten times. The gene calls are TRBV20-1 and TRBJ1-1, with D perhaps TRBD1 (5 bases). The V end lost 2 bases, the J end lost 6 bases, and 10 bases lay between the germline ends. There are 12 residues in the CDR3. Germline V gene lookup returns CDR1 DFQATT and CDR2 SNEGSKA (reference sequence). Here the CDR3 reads CSARLSGAEAFF. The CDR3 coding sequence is TGCAGTGCTAGATTGTCGGGGGCTGAAGCTTTCTTT.

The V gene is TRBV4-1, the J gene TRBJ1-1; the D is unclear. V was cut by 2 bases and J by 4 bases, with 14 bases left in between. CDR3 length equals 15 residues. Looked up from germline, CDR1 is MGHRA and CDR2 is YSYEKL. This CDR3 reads CASSQPDIGGTEAFF. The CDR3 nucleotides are TGCGCCAGCAGCCAACCCGATATAGGTGGCACTGAAGCTTTCTTT.

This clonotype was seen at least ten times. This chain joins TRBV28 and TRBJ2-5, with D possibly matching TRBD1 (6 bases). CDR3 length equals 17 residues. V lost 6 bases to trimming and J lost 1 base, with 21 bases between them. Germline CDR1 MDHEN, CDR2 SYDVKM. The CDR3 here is CASSTGLGGRVQETQYF. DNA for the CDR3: TGTGCCAGCAGCACAGGGCTAGGGGGAAGGGTCCAAGAGACCCAGTACTTC.

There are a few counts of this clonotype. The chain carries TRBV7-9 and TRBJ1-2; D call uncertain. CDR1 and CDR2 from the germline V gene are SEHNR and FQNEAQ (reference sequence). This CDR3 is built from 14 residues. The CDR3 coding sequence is TGTGTTTGTCGAGCCCCCACAGATACCTATGGCTACACCTTC. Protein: CVCRAPTDTYGYTF.

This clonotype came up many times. CDR3 bases: TGTGCCAGCAGGGGAGATGGGCCGGGGGAGACCCAGTACTTC. It codes for CASRGDGPGETQYF. The rearrangement links TRBV28 to TRBJ2-5; perhaps TRBD2 as D (5 bases). The CDR3 length is 14 residues. V was shortened by 6 bases and J by 5 bases, with 16 bases between the two germline ends. Germline CDR1 is MDHEN and CDR2 is SYDVKM.

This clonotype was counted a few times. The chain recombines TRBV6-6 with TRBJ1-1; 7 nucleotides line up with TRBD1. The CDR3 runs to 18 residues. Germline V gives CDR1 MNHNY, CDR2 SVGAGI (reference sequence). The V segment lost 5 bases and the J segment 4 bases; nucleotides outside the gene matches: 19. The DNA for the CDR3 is TGTGCCAGCAGTGCCCGACAGGGCCAAAGGGGATTGGGCACTGAAGCTTTCTTT. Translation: CASSARQGQRGLGTEAFF.

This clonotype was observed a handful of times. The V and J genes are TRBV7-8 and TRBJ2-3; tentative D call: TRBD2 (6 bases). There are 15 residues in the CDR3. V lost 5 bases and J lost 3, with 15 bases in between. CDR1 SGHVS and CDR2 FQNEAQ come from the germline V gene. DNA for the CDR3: TGTGCCAGCAGCCCGGGACTGCCGAAGACAGATACGCAGTATTTT. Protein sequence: CASSPGLPKTDTQYF.

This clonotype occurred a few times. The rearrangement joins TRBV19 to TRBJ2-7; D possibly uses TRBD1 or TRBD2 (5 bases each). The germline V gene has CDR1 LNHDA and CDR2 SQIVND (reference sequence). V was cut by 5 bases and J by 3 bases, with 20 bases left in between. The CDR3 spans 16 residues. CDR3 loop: CASSALGTGSVYEQYF. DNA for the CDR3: TGTGCCAGTAGTGCCTTAGGGACGGGGAGCGTCTACGAGCAGTACTTC.

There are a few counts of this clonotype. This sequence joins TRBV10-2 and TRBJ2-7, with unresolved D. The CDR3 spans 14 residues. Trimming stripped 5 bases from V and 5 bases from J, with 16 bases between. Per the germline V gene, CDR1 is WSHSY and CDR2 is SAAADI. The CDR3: CASSQHSWVDEQYF. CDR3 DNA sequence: TGCGCCAGCAGTCAGCACAGTTGGGTGGACGAGCAGTACTTC.

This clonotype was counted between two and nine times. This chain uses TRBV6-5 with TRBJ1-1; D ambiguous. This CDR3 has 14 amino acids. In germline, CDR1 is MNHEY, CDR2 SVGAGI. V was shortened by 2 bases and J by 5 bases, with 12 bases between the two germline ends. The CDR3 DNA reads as TGTGCCAGCAGTTACCAGAGTTATTCGACTGAAGCTTTCTTT. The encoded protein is CASSYQSYSTEAFF.

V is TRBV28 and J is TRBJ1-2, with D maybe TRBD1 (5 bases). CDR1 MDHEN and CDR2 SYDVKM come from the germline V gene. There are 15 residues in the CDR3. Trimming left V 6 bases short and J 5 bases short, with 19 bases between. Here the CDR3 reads CASRSRDSRWYGYTF. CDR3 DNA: TGTGCCAGCAGGTCCCGGGACTCCAGGTGGTATGGCTACACCTTC.

CDR3: CAISEMADTQYF. CDR3 coding DNA: TGTGCCATCAGTGAAATGGCAGATACGCAGTATTTT. The rearrangement links TRBV10-3 to TRBJ2-3; D call uncertain. The germline V and J ends were trimmed by 3 bases and 4 bases, with 5 bases remaining between them. This CDR3 spans 12 amino acids. Germline lookup yields CDR1 ENHRY and CDR2 SYGVKD.

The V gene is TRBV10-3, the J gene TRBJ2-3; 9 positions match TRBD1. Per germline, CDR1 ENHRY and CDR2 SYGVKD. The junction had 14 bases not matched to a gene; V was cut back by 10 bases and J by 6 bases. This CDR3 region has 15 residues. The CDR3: CATLETGGASDTQYF. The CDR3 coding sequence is TGTGCCACCCTGGAGACAGGGGGGGCGTCCGATACGCAGTATTTT.

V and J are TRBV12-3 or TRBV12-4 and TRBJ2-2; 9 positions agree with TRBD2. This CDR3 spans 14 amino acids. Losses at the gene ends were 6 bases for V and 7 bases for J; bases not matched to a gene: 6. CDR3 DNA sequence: TGTGCCAGCAGAGGAGCGGGGGGACACGGGGAGCTGTTTTTT. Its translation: CASRGAGGHGELFF.